This T cell receptor (beta chain) stems from a study of T cell repertoires in cytomegalovirus infection. Germline V gene data show CDR1 as KGHDR and CDR2 as SFDVKD. Trimming cost V 4 bases and J 2 bases, with 10 bases left between them. There are 14 residues in the CDR3. TCRdb reanalysed the reads using MiXCR and keeps one entry per CDR3 protein. The sample has a few hundred thousand distinct CDR3 sequences; over 15% are singletons. Sequenced: PBMCs. This receptor was obtained from a human donor in good health (CMV status not recorded). Some clones in this sample may be carry-over from other donors' samples. This sequence joins TRBV24-1 and TRBJ1-2, with a tentative D call TRBD1 (6 bases). The CDR3 bases are TGTGCCACCAGTGAACCTGACAGGAACTATGGCTACACCTTC. Its protein is CATSEPDRNYGYTF.